The entry that follows covers one T cell receptor (beta chain) sequence. Antigen: not known. The data originate from a study of immune evolution from preneoplasia to lung adenocarcinoma. Study findings and constraints: Later-stage lesions appeared to have more T cells, more diversity, less clonality. Normal lung had the highest top T cell clone frequencies.

Germline V gene data show CDR1 as SGHDT and CDR2 as YYEEEE. This CDR3 spans 16 amino acids. The junction had 11 bases not matched to a gene; V was cut back by 7 bases and J by 1 base. Measured with immunoSEQ multiplex PCR; TCRdb has only the in-frame clones, and not every one. The data contain just over 3,500 clones, 70% to 80% of them singletons. The gene calls are TRBV5-6 and TRBJ2-1; 7 nucleotides agree with TRBD1. Sequencing was performed on FFPE lung adenocarcinoma in situ tissue. This TCR was recovered from a person aged 60-79 years with lung adenocarcinoma. CDR3 DNA: TGTGCCAGCGTCGACCGGGACAGAGCGTCCTACAATGAGCAGTTCTTC. Encoded protein: CASVDRDRASYNEQFF.